The present entry profiles one T cell receptor (beta chain) with its context. Compared with germline, one end of the junction differs, possibly owing to a read error. The data originate from a study of CD4 and CD8 cells across lung adenocarcinoma regions. Donors had localized lung adenocarcinoma, a non-small cell lung cancer. TCRdb recomputed calls from the PCR reads with MiXCR, one row per CDR3 protein. Altogether 5,000 to 6,000 distinct CDR3 sequences are present, approximately 50% being singletons, with the ten largest covering 15% to 20%. The CDR3 is 15 residues long. Germline-derived CDR1 and CDR2 are MNHEY and SMNVEV (reference sequence).

V gene TRBV27 combines with J gene TRBJ2-3; the D call may be TRBD1 or TRBD2 (5 bases each). Sample: CD4+ T cells from the margin of a lung tumor. The TCR sequence derives from a male donor with lung adenocarcinoma. The CD4 and CD8 labels of this study may be unreliable. This CDR3 is CASSLLTGTKDTQYF. The CDR3 nucleotides read TGTGCCAGCAGTCTTTTGACCGGGACCAAAGATACCCAGTACTTT.